A single sample gave rise to the 14 T cell receptor beta chains below, sequenced in a study of OX40 agonist ivuxolimab in advanced cancers. Sequencing used immunoSEQ multiplex PCR; TCRdb keeps in-frame clones, though not all of them. The sample records some 100,000 clones, approximately 80% being singletons. Sequences were derived from CD4+ or CD8+ T cells sorted from blood, sampled in a trial of the OX40 agonist ivuxolimab. These receptors were taken from an adult with an advanced solid tumor such as melanoma, head and neck, liver or kidney cancer.

The chain couples TRBV7-3 to TRBJ1-6, with a possible D match to TRBD1 (5 bases). Per germline, CDR1 SGHTA and CDR2 FQGTGA. Between the trimmed V and J ends, which lost 5 bases and 10 bases, there was a span of 12 bases. This CDR3 has 13 amino acids. This CDR3 is CASSRRRDSPLHF. DNA of the CDR3: TGTGCCAGCAGCCGGCGTAGGGACTCACCCCTCCACTTT.

The rearrangement joins TRBV6-6 to TRBJ2-5; the match to TRBD2 covers 8 bases. The CDR3 has 13 residues. V was pared by 6 bases and J by 2 bases, with 2 bases of the junction left unmatched. Germline V gene lookup returns CDR1 MNHNY and CDR2 SVGAGI (reference sequence). The CDR3 is CASRPSGQETQYF. CDR3 nucleotides: TGTGCCAGCAGACCTAGCGGGCAAGAGACCCAGTACTTC.

A single count supports this clone. The chain combines TRBV6-5 with TRBJ2-5, with TRBD2 matching over 7 bases. Germline-derived CDR1 and CDR2 are MNHEY and SVGAGI. Trimming at V came to 5 bases and at J to 4 bases, leaving 4 bases not matched to a gene. The CDR3 covers 13 residues. The CDR3 reads CASSARGVETQYF. In DNA form, the CDR3 reads TGTGCCAGCAGTGCTCGGGGGGTAGAGACCCAGTACTTC.

This chain connects TRBV7-3 to TRBJ2-1, with 9 nucleotides matching TRBD1. Germline CDR1 is SGHTA and CDR2 is FQGTGA. There are 15 residues in the CDR3. V lost 5 bases and J lost 4; bases outside the gene matches: 6. DNA for the CDR3: TGTGCCAGCAGCAGGGACAGGGAACCATACAATGAGCAGTTCTTC. Its protein product is CASSRDREPYNEQFF.

The chain combines TRBV2 with TRBJ1-5; D is unresolved. Germline CDR1 and CDR2: SNHLY and FYNNEI. V lost 2 bases and J 7 bases, leaving 15 bases between the germline ends. The CDR3 covers 15 residues. The CDR3 sequence is CASSESRNLKQPQHF. The CDR3 DNA reads TGTGCCAGCAGTGAAAGCCGGAACCTCAAACAGCCCCAGCATTTT.

The V and J genes are TRBV27 and TRBJ2-1; D possibly corresponds to TRBD1 (6 bases). The ends were cut back, 6 bases at V and 3 bases at J, with 9 bases in the middle. This CDR3 has 13 residues. CDR1 MNHEY and CDR2 SMNVEV come from the germline V gene (reference sequence). The CDR3 region is CASSPRGYNEQFF. In nucleotides, the CDR3 is TGTGCCAGCAGCCCCAGGGGCTACAATGAGCAGTTCTTC.

The chain recombines TRBV19 with TRBJ1-4; 7 bases fit TRBD1. This CDR3 contains 14 residues. The ends lost 4 bases at V and 4 bases at J; junction bases unmatched: 3. CDR1 and CDR2 from the germline V gene are LNHDA and SQIVND (reference sequence). The CDR3 loop reads CASSKGQINEKLFF. The DNA of the CDR3 is TGTGCCAGTAGTAAGGGACAGATTAATGAAAAACTGTTTTTT.

This chain joins TRBV7-9 and TRBJ1-2; D ambiguous. The ends were cut back, 3 bases at V and 8 bases at J, with 13 bases in the middle. This CDR3 is 13 amino acids long. Germline V gene lookup returns CDR1 SEHNR and CDR2 FQNEAQ (reference sequence). Here the CDR3 reads CASSFPNAGGYTF. In nucleotides, the CDR3 is TGTGCCAGCAGCTTCCCCAACGCGGGCGGCTACACCTTC.

V usage is TRBV6-1 and J usage is TRBJ2-5; 15 bases agree with TRBD2. CDR1 is MNHNS, CDR2 SASEGT, per germline. V gave up 3 bases and J gave up 2 bases; unmatched junction bases: 1. This CDR3 is built from 16 residues. CDR3 sequence: CASSEGLAGGQETQYF. Here the CDR3 DNA reads TGTGCCAGCAGTGAGGGACTAGCGGGGGGACAAGAGACCCAGTACTTC.

The chain recombines TRBV4-2 with TRBJ2-1; D is unclear. The CDR3 is made up of 15 amino acids. V lost 0 bases to trimming and J lost 6 bases, with 12 bases between them. CDR1 is LGHNA, CDR2 YNFKEQ, per germline. CDR3 residues: CASSQDRRTANEQFF. CDR3 nucleotide sequence: TGTGCCAGCAGCCAAGATCGCAGGACCGCCAATGAGCAGTTCTTC.

The chain joins TRBV29-1 to TRBJ1-2; 9 positions match TRBD1. V trimming: 2 bases; J trimming: 6 bases; junction bases outside the gene matches: 10. There are 15 residues in the CDR3. Germline CDR1 and CDR2: SQVTM and ANQGSEA. This CDR3 reads CSVERSRTGVDGYTF. The CDR3 DNA sequence: TGCAGCGTTGAACGCTCCCGGACAGGGGTAGATGGCTACACCTTC.

The gene calls are TRBV7-2 and TRBJ2-1; 12 nucleotides match TRBD2. Germline trimming cut 2 bases from V and 9 bases from J; bases unmatched to any gene: 11. Germline assignment: CDR1 SGHTA and CDR2 FQGNSA. The CDR3 sequence is 17 residues long. In nucleotides, the CDR3 is TGTGCCAGCAGCTTAAGGACTAGCGGGGTAAGAGGGATTGAGCAGTTCTTC. Translating gives CASSLRTSGVRGIEQFF.

The chain has TRBV7-2 and TRBJ1-3; D not resolved. Germline V gene lookup returns CDR1 SGHTA and CDR2 FQGNSA. The length of the CDR3 is 15 residues. V gave up 1 base and J gave up 0 bases, with 7 bases separating them. The CDR3 sequence is CASSLVRDSGNTIYF. The CDR3 nucleotides read TGTGCCAGCAGCTTAGTCCGAGACTCTGGAAACACCATATATTTT. The whole variable domain, remainder taken from reference TRBV7-2 and TRBJ1-3, is GAGVSQSPSNKVTEKGKDVELRCDPISGHTALYWYRQSLGQGLEFLIYFQGNSAPDKSGLPSDRFSAERTGGSVSTLTIQRTQQEDSAVYLCASSLVRDSGNTIYFGEGSWLTVV.

The chain combines TRBV4-1 with TRBJ1-6; weak D call: TRBD1 (6 bases). The CDR3 consists of 16 residues. CDR1 MGHRA and CDR2 YSYEKL come from the germline V gene. V was shortened by 4 bases and J by 2 bases, with 12 bases between the two germline ends. The CDR3 region has the DNA TGCGCCAGCAGCCTGGGGGGCGCCGCCTATAATTCACCCCTCCACTTT. It codes for CASSLGGAAYNSPLHF.